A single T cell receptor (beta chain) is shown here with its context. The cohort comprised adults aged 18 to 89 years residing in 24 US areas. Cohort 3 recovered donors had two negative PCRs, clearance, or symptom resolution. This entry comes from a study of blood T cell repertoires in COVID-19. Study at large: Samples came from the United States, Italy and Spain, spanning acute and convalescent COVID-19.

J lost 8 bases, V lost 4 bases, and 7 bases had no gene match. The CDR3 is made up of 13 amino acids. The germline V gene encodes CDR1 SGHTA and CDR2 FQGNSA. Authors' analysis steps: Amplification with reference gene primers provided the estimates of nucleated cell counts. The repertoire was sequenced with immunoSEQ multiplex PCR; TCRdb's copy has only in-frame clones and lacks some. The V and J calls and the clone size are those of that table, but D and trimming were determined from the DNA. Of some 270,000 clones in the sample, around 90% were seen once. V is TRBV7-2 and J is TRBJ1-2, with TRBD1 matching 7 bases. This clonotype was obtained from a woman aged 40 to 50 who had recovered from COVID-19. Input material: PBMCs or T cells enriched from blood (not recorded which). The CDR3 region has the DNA TGTGCCAGCAGCTCCTCGACAGGGAACGGCTACACCTTC. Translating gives CASSSSTGNGYTF.